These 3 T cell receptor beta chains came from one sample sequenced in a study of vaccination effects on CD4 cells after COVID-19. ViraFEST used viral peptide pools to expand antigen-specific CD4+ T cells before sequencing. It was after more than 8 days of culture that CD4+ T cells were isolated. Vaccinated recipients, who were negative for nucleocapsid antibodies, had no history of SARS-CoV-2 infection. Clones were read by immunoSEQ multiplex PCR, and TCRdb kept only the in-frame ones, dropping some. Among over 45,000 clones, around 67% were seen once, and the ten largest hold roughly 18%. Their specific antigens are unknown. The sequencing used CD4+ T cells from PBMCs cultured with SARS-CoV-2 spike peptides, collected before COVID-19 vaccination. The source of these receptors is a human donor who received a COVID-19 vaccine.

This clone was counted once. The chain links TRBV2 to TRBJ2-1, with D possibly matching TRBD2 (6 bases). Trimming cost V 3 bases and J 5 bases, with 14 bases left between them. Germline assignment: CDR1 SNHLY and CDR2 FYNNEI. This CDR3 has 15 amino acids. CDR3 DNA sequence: TGTGCCAGCAGTGACGGTAGCGGAGTCGACAATGAGCAGTTCTTC. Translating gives CASSDGSGVDNEQFF.

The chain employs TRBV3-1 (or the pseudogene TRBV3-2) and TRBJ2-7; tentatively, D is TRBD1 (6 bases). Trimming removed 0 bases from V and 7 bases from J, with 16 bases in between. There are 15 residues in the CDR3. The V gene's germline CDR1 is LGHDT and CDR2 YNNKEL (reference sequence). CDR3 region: CASSQERPGAGEQYF. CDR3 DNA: TGTGCCAGCAGCCAAGAGCGTCCAGGGGCTGGTGAGCAGTACTTC.

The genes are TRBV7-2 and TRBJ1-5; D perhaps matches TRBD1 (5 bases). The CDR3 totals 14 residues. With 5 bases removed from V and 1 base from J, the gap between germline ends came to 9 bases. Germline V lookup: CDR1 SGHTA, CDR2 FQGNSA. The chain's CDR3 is CASSSRDSNQPQHF. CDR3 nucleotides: TGTGCCAGCAGCAGCCGGGACAGCAATCAGCCCCAGCATTTT.